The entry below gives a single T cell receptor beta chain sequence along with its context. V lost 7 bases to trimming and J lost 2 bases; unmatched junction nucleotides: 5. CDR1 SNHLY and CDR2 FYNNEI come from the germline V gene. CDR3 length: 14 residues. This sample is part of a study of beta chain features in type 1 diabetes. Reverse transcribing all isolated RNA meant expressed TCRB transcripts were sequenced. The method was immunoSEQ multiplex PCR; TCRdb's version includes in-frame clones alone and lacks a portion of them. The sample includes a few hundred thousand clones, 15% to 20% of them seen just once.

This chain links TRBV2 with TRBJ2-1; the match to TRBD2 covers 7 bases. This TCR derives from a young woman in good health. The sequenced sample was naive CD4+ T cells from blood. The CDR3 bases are TGTGCCAGCATGCCCCTAGCGGCCTACAATGAGCAGTTCTTC. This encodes CASMPLAAYNEQFF. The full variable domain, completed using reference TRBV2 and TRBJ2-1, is EPEVTQTPSHQVTQMGQEVILRCVPISNHLYFYWYRQILGQKVEFLVSFYNNEISEKSEIFDDQFSVERPDGSNFTLKIRSTKLEDSAMYFCASMPLAAYNEQFFGPGTRLTVL.